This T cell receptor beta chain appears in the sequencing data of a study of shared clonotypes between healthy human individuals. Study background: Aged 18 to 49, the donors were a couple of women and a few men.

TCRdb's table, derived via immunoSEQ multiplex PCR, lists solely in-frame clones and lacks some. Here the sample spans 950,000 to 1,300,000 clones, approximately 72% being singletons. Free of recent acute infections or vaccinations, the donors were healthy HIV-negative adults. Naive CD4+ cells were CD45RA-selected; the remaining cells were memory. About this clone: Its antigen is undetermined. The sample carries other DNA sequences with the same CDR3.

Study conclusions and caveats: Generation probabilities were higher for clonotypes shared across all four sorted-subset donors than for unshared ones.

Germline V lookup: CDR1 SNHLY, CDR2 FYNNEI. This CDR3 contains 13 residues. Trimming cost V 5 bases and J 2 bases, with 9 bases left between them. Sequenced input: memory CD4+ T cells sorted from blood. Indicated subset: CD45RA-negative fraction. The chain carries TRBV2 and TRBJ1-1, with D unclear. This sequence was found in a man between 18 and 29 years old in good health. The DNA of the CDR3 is TGTGCCAGCAGTTACCGGGGAAACACTGAAGCTTTCTTT. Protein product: CASSYRGNTEAFF.